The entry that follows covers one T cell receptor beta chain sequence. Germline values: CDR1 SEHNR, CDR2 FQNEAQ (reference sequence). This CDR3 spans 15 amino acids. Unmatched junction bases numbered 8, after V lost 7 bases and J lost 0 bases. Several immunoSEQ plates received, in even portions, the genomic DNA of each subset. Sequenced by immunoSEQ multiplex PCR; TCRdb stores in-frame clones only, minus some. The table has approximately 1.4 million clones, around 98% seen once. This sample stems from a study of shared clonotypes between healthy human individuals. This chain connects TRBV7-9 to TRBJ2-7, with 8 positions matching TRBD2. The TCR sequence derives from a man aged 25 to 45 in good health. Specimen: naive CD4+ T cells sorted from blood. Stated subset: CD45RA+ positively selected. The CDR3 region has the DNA TGTGCCAGCATAATTATAGCGGGGAACTCCTACGAGCAGTACTTC. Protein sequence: CASIIIAGNSYEQYF.